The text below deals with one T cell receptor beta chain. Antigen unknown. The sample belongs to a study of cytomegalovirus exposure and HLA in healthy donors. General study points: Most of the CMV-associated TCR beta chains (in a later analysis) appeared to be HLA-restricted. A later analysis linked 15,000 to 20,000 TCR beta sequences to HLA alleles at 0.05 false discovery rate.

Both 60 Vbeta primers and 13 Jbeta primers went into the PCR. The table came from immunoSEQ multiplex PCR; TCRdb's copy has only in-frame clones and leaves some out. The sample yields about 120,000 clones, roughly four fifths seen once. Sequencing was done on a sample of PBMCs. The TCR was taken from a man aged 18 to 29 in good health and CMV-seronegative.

The CDR3 nucleotides are TGCGCCAGCAGCTTGGACAGGGGGACTTACGAGCAGTACTTC. It encodes CASSLDRGTYEQYF. The chain employs TRBV5-1 and TRBJ2-7, with 8 nucleotides matching TRBD1. Looked up from germline, CDR1 is SGHRS and CDR2 is YFSETQ. The V and J ends lost 0 bases and 4 bases, in that order; junction bases with no gene match: 3. The CDR3 is 14 amino acids.